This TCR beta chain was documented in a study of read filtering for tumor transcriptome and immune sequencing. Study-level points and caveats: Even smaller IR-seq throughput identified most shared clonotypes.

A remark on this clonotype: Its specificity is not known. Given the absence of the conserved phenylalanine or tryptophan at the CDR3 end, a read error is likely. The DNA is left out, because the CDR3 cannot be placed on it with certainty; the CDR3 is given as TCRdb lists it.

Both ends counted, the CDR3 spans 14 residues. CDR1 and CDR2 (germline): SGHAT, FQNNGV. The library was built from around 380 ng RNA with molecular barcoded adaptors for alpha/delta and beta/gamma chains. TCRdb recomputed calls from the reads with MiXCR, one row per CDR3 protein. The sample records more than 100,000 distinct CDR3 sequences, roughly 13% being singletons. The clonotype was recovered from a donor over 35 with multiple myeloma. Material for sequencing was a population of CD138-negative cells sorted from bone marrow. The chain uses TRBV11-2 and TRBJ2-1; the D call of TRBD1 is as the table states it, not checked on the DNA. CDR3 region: CASSLDGTVNEQLY.